These 6 T cell receptor beta chains were sequenced from one sample in a study of CD8+ T cells in alopecia areata (dated by TCRdb to 2017 to 2018). Read against the paper, the sample's treatment or condition label means: oral pan-JAK inhibitor, 5-10 mg twice daily. The protocol used for the library was the immunoSEQ multiplex PCR assay. For TCR sequencing, RNA was extracted from every sample and reverse transcribed into cDNA to serve as template. TCRdb mirrors the immuneACCESS table, restricted to in-frame sequences. Some clones are absent from its copies; in checked studies, under half trace to an unresolved V gene, and the reason for the others is unknown. In all, the sample holds roughly 64,000 clones, and 46% of those were seen once. The ten largest clones take up 20% of the sample. Sample: CD8+ T cells sorted from blood, taken between weeks 36 and 40, from a patient treated with tofacitinib. Receptors were obtained from a human donor with alopecia areata.

This chain joins TRBV13 and TRBJ2-1, with TRBD2 matching over 7 bases. V shed 3 bases, J shed 5 bases, and the junction held 1 base outside the gene matches. This CDR3 has 13 residues. CDR1 and CDR2 (germline): PRHDT, FYEKMQ (reference sequence). The CDR3 DNA reads as TGTGCCAGCAGCTTCCTAGCGGACAATGAGCAGTTCTTC. Encoded protein: CASSFLADNEQFF.

The chain uses TRBV7-8 and TRBJ2-3, with 9 nucleotides matching TRBD2. The germline V gene has CDR1 SGHVS and CDR2 FQNEAQ. V was clipped by 6 bases and J by 0 bases; unmatched bases: 7. The CDR3 extends over 16 amino acids. The CDR3 DNA reads as TGTGCCAGCAGTCAGAGCGGGAGGTTTAGCACAGATACGCAGTATTTT. This encodes CASSQSGRFSTDTQYF. The full variable domain, completed using reference TRBV7-8 and TRBJ2-3, is GAGVSQSPRYKVAKRGQDVALRCDPISGHVSLFWYQQALGQGPEFLTYFQNEAQLDKSGLPSDRFFAERPEGSVSTLKIQRTQQEDSAVYLCASSQSGRFSTDTQYFGPGTRLTVL.

The V call is TRBV30, the J call TRBJ2-7; D not certain. This CDR3 spans 15 amino acids. With 0 bases removed from V and 0 bases from J, the gap between germline ends came to 12 bases. CDR1 is GTSNPN, CDR2 SVGIG, per germline (reference sequence). The CDR3 protein is CAWSVVIADSYEQYF. Here the CDR3 DNA reads TGTGCCTGGAGTGTAGTGATAGCAGACTCCTACGAGCAGTACTTC.

The chain joins TRBV30 to TRBJ2-2, with 10 bases identical to TRBD2. Germline values: CDR1 GTSNPN, CDR2 SVGIG (reference sequence). The CDR3 totals 13 residues. Trimming cost V 4 bases and J 6 bases; bases outside gene matches: 2. The CDR3 loop is CAWTSGSAGELFF. The CDR3 DNA follows: TGTGCCTGGACTAGCGGGAGTGCCGGGGAGCTGTTTTTT. Filled out from reference TRBV30 and TRBJ2-2, the complete variable domain reads SQTIHQWPATLVQPVGSPLSLECTVEGTSNPNLYWYRQAAGRGLQLLFYSVGIGQISSEVPQNLSASRPQDRQFILSSKKLLLSDSGFYLCAWTSGSAGELFFGEGSRLTVL.

This chain joins TRBV7-2 and TRBJ2-1, with 9 bases identical to TRBD2. The CDR3 is 16 residues long. With V trimmed by 0 bases and J by 5 bases, 5 bases remained unmatched. From germline, CDR1 is SGHTA and CDR2 FQGNSA. The CDR3 region has the DNA TGTGCCAGCAGCTTAGCGCTGGCGGGAGGGAACAATGAGCAGTTCTTC. This sequence encodes CASSLALAGGNNEQFF.

The chain has TRBV10-3 and TRBJ1-3; D ambiguous. Between the trimmed V and J ends, which lost 10 bases and 0 bases, there was a span of 13 bases. Germline values: CDR1 ENHRY, CDR2 SYGVKD. The CDR3 has 14 residues. CDR3 sequence reads: CATRGVGSGNTIYF. The CDR3 region has the DNA TGTGCCACTAGAGGCGTGGGCTCTGGAAACACCATATATTTT.